This T cell receptor (beta chain) was recovered during a study of blood T cell repertoires in COVID-19. Study-level background: Some COVID-19 samples were acute and others convalescent; all came from the United States, Italy and Spain. In each case, the material was cDNA or gDNA derived from T cells, B-cell-depleted T cells, or PBMCs.

Authors' data handling: For nucleated cells, counts were estimated from reference gene primer amplification. The repertoire was sequenced with immunoSEQ multiplex PCR; TCRdb's copy has only in-frame clones and lacks some. The V and J calls and clone size come from that table; D and trimming were worked out from the DNA. Here the sample spans nearly 110,000 clones, about 90% being singletons. Germline V gives CDR1 LGHNA, CDR2 YSLEER. The ends were cut back, 1 base at V and 6 bases at J, with 9 bases in the middle. This CDR3 has 13 amino acids. The TCR sequence derives from a woman aged 25 to 45 with acute or convalescent COVID-19. The chain employs TRBV4-3 and TRBJ1-1, with D unresolved. Source material: peripheral blood. In nucleotides, the CDR3 is TGCGCCAGCAGCCAAGTGACAAATTCTGAAGCTTTCTTT. This codes for CASSQVTNSEAFF.